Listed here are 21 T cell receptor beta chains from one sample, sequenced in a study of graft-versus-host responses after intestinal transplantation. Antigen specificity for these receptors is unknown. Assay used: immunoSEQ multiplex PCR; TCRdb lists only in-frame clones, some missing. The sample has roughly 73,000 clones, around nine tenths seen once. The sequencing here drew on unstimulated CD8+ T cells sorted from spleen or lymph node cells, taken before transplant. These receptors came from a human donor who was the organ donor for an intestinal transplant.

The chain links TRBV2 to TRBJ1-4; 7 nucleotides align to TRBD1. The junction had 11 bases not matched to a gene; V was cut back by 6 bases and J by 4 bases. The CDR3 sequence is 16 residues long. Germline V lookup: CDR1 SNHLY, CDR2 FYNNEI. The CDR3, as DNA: TGTGCCAGCAGGGAACCGGGACAGCCCGATAATGAAAAACTGTTTTTT. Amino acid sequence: CASREPGQPDNEKLFF. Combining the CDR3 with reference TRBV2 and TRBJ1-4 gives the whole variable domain EPEVTQTPSHQVTQMGQEVILRCVPISNHLYFYWYRQILGQKVEFLVSFYNNEISEKSEIFDDQFSVERPDGSNFTLKIRSTKLEDSAMYFCASREPGQPDNEKLFFGSGTQLSVL.

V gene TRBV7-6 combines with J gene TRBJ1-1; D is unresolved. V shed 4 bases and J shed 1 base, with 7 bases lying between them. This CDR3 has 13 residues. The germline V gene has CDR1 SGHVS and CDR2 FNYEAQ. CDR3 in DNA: TGTGCCAGCAGCTCTCTAGAGAACACTGAAGCTTTCTTT. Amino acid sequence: CASSSLENTEAFF.

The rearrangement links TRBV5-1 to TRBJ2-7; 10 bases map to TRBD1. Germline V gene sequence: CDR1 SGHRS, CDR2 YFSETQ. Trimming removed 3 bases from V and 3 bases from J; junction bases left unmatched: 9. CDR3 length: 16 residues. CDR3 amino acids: CASSSGGTGAGYEQYF. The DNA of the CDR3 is TGCGCCAGCAGCTCGGGGGGGACAGGGGCAGGCTACGAGCAGTACTTC.

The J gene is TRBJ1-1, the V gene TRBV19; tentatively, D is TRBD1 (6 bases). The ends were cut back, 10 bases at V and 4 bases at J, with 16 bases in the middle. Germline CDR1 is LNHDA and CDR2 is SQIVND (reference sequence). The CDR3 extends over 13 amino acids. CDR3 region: CATSRGGPTEAFF. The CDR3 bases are TGTGCCACCTCCCGGGGGGGGCCCACTGAAGCTTTCTTT.

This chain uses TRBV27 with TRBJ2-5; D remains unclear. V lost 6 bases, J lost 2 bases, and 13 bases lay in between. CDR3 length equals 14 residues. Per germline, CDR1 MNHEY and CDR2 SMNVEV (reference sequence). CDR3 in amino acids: CASSSGVYQETQYF. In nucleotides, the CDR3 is TGTGCCAGCAGCAGTGGAGTGTATCAAGAGACCCAGTACTTC.

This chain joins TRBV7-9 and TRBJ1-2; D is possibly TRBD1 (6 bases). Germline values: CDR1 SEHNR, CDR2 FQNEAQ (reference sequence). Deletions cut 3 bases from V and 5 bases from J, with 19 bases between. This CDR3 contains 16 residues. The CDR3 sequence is CASSFPTHREIYGYTF. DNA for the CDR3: TGTGCCAGCAGCTTCCCCACACACAGGGAGATTTATGGCTACACCTTC.

CDR3 DNA: TGTGCCAGCAGTACTGTAGTCCCTAGCATAAGCAATCAGCCCCAGCATTTT. This codes for CASSTVVPSISNQPQHF. This sequence joins TRBV28 and TRBJ1-5; D gene ambiguous. From germline, CDR1 is MDHEN and CDR2 SYDVKM. V was pared by 5 bases and J by 1 base, with 18 bases between. This CDR3 is 17 amino acids long.

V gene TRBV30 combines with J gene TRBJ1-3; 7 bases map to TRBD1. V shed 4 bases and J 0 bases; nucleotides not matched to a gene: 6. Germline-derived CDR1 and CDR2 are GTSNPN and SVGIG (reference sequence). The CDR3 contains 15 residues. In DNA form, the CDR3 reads TGTGCCTGGACAAGGGACAGCTACTCTGGAAACACCATATATTTT. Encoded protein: CAWTRDSYSGNTIYF.

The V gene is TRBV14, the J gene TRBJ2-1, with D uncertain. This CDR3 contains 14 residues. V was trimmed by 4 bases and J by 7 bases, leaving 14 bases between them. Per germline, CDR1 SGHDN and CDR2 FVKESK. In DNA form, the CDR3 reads TGTGCCAGCAGCCCGCGTGGTAATTCGAATGAGCAGTTCTTC. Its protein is CASSPRGNSNEQFF.

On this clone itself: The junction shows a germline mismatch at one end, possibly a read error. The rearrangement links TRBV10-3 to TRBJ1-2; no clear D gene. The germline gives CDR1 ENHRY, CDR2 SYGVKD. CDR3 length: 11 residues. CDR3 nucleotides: TGTGCCATCCGTGAGGTTAATGGCTACACCTTC. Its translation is CAIREVNGYTF.

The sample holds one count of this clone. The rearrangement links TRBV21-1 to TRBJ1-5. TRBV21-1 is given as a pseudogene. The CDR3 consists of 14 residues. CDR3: CASSNGPSPQPQHF. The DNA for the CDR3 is TGTGCCAGCAGCAATGGTCCCTCCCCTCAGCCCCAGCATTTT.

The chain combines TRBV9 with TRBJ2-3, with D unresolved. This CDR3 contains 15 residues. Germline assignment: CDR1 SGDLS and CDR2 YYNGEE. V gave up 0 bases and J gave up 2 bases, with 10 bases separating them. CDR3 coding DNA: TGTGCCAGCAGCGTAGGTGCAGAGACCACAGATACGCAGTATTTT. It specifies CASSVGAETTDTQYF. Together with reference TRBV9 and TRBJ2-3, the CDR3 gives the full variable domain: DSGVTQTPKHLITATGQRVTLRCSPRSGDLSVYWYQQSLDQGLQFLIQYYNGEERAKGNILERFSAQQFPDLHSELNLSSLELGDSALYFCASSVGAETTDTQYFGPGTRLTVL.

CDR3 protein: CASHSEDSAKSSYEQYF. The DNA for the CDR3 is TGTGCCAGCCATTCAGAGGACAGCGCTAAAAGCTCCTACGAGCAGTACTTC. The chain couples TRBV28 to TRBJ2-7, with D possibly matching TRBD1 (6 bases). Between the trimmed V and J ends, which lost 8 bases and 0 bases, there was a span of 23 bases. The CDR3 is 17 residues long. Germline CDR1 reads MDHEN; CDR2 reads SYDVKM.

CDR3 DNA sequence: TGTGCCTGGAGGGACGGCAGCCTTTTCACTGAAGCTTTCTTT. Translation: CAWRDGSLFTEAFF. V usage is TRBV30 and J usage is TRBJ1-1, with D unclear. The CDR3 has 14 amino acids. V lost 3 bases to trimming and J lost 4 bases, with 15 bases between them. Germline V lookup: CDR1 GTSNPN, CDR2 SVGIG (reference sequence).

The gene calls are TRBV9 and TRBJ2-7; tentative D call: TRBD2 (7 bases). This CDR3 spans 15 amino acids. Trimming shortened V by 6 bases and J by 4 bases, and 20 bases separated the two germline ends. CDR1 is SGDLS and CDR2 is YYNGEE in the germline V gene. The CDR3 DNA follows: TGTGCCAGCACTCCTGGTCCCGGGGGGCAATACGAGCAGTACTTC. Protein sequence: CASTPGPGGQYEQYF.

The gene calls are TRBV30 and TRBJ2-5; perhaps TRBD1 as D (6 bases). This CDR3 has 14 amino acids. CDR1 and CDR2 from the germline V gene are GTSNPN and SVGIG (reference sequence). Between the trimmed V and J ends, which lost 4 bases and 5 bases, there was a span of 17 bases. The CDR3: CAWTYQGLGETQYF. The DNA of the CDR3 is TGTGCCTGGACCTACCAGGGGCTGGGTGAGACCCAGTACTTC.

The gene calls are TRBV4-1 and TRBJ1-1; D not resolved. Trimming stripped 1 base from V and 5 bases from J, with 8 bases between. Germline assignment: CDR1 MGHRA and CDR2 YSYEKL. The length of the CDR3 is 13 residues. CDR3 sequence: CASSQGALTEAFF. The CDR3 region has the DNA TGCGCCAGCAGCCAAGGTGCTTTGACTGAAGCTTTCTTT.

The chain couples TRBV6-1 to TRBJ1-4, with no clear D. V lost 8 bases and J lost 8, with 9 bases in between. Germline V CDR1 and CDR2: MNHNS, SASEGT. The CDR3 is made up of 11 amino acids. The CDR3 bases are TGTGCCAGCCCCAATGGCGAAAAACTGTTTTTT. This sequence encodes CASPNGEKLFF.

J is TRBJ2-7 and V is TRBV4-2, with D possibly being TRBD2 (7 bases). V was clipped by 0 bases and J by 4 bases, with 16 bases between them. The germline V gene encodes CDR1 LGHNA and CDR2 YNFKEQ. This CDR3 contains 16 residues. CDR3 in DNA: TGTGCCAGCAGCCAAGACCCCCCCGGGGGGCATTACGAGCAGTACTTC. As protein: CASSQDPPGGHYEQYF.

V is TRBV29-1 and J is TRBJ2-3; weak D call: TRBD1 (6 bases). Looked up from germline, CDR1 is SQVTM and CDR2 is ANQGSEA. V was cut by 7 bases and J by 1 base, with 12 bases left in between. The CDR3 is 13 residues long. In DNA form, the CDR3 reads TGCAGCGGGAGCTACAGGGGCACAGATACGCAGTATTTT. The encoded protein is CSGSYRGTDTQYF.

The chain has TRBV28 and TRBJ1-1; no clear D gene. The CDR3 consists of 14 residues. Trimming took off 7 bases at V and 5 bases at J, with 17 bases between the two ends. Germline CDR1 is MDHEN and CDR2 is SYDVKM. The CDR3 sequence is CASTDIGARTEAFF. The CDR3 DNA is TGTGCCAGCACTGACATCGGCGCCCGGACTGAAGCTTTCTTT.